Sequencing of this TCR beta chain was carried out in a study of CD8 T cells in ankylosing spondylitis. Study observations and caveats: Past research had described some motif variants in reactive arthritis synovial fluid and blood. Disease-linked clones reportedly showed significant enrichment in matched ankylosing spondylitis synovial fluid.

A word on this clonotype: As yet, its antigen is unknown.

A quantitative 5'-RACE method, one with molecular barcodes, was used to make TCR beta libraries. TCRdb re-derived calls from the 5' RACE reads in MiXCR, one entry per CDR3 protein. The sample contains approximately 220,000 distinct CDR3 sequences, roughly 25% of which appear only once. Trimming pared 8 bases from V and 3 bases from J, leaving 10 bases between. CDR3 length: 12 amino acids. The chain employs TRBV12-3 or TRBV12-4 and TRBJ1-2; D unclear. The sequenced sample consisted of blood, either unsorted or a sorted T cell fraction (not recorded which). This clonotype originated in a male donor with ankylosing spondylitis or in good health (not recorded which). Here the CDR3 reads CASPGSYYGYTF. As DNA, the CDR3 is TGTGCCAGCCCTGGTTCTTACTATGGCTACACCTTC.